The rows below give T cell receptor beta chains drawn from one sample of a study of cytomegalovirus exposure and HLA in healthy donors. The data were produced by immunoSEQ multiplex PCR, yet TCRdb's version contains in-frame clones alone and is incomplete. The sample holds roughly 150,000 clones, roughly nine tenths seen once. Sequencing was done on a sample of PBMCs. The source of these receptors is a young man in good health and CMV-seronegative. CDR3s include the opening cysteine and the closing phenylalanine or tryptophan. The order of the fields is D gene, V gene, clone size, J gene, CDR3 protein, CDR3 DNA. A D gene is named only where the DNA matches it firmly. A row's size may be missing; if present it is once, few, many or a size class.

NA	TRBV2	NA	TRBJ1-2	CASSGLGYTF	TGTGCCAGCAGCGGGTTAGGCTACACCTTC
NA	TRBV30	NA	TRBJ1-5	CAWSLLSNQPQHF	TGTGCCTGGAGCCTTTTGAGCAATCAGCCCCAGCATTTT
TRBD2	TRBV5-4	NA	TRBJ2-5	CASSSGTSGETQYF	TGTGCCAGCAGCTCGGGGACTAGCGGCGAGACCCAGTACTTC
TRBD2	TRBV10-2	NA	TRBJ2-1	CATGLAGSYNEQFF	TGCGCCACCGGACTAGCGGGAAGCTACAATGAGCAGTTCTTC
NA	TRBV9	NA	TRBJ2-2	CASSDSSVHGELFF	TGTGCCAGCAGCGACTCTAGCGTGCACGGGGAGCTGTTTTTT
TRBD2	TRBV5-1	NA	TRBJ2-3	CASSPSPGLDGDTQYF	TGCGCCAGCAGCCCAAGTCCGGGACTAGATGGAGATACGCAGTATTTT
NA	TRBV6-1	NA	TRBJ2-7	CASSASGGSSYEQYF	TGTGCCAGCAGTGCCTCCGGGGGTAGCTCCTACGAGCAGTACTTC
NA	TRBV21-1	NA	TRBJ1-2	CASPRWGLGYGYTF	TGTGCCAGCCCTCGGTGGGGGCTGGGCTATGGCTACACCTTC
NA	TRBV7-2	NA	TRBJ1-5	CASSFPGQRNQPQHF	TGTGCCAGCAGCTTTCCCGGACAGAGAAATCAGCCCCAGCATTTT
NA	TRBV19	NA	TRBJ2-7	CASSIQGSYEQYF	TGTGCCAGTAGTATCCAGGGCTCCTACGAGCAGTACTTC
TRBD1	TRBV7-9	NA	TRBJ2-1	CASDTGVYYNEQFF	TGTGCCAGCGACACAGGGGTATACTACAATGAGCAGTTCTTC
NA	TRBV9	NA	TRBJ1-2	CASSVDAGFNRGYTF	TGTGCCAGCAGCGTAGATGCAGGGTTCAACCGCGGCTACACCTTC
NA	TRBV19	NA	TRBJ1-5	CASSPRGQGNQPQHF	TGTGCCAGTAGTCCCAGGGGACAAGGCAATCAGCCCCAGCATTTT
NA	TRBV29-1	NA	TRBJ1-3	CSVEGKGRNTIYF	TGCAGCGTTGAAGGGAAGGGGAGAAACACCATATATTTT
NA	TRBV10-3	NA	TRBJ1-2	CAISGRLLEQGVTYGYTF	TGTGCCATCAGTGGCCGGCTCTTGGAACAGGGTGTAACCTATGGCTACACCTTC
NA	TRBV10-3	NA	TRBJ2-7	CAISGDKDTSYEQYF	TGTGCCATCAGTGGGGACAAAGACACATCCTACGAGCAGTACTTC
TRBD1	TRBV5-1	few	TRBJ2-7	CASSLRGGNYEQYF	TGCGCCAGCAGCTTACGAGGGGGCAACTACGAGCAGTACTTC
TRBD2	TRBV11-2	NA	TRBJ2-3	CASNHRPGGQEDTQYF	TGTGCCAGCAACCACCGCCCGGGGGGGCAGGAAGATACGCAGTATTTT
NA	TRBV9	NA	TRBJ2-2	CASSLYNREGPGELFF	TGTGCCAGCTCCCTTTACAACAGGGAAGGTCCCGGGGAGCTGTTTTTT
NA	TRBV6-1	once	TRBJ2-6	CASTKQGAGANVLTF	TGTGCCAGCACTAAACAGGGCGCTGGGGCCAACGTCCTGACTTTC
NA	TRBV27	NA	TRBJ2-7	CASRTPSSYEQYF	TGTGCCAGCAGGACTCCTAGCTCCTACGAGCAGTACTTC
NA	TRBV5-8	NA	TRBJ2-1	CASSLSSSSYNEQFF	TGTGCCAGCAGCTTGAGTTCGAGTTCCTACAATGAGCAGTTCTTC
TRBD1	TRBV7-9	NA	TRBJ2-5	CASSLSDGTDQETQYF	TGTGCCAGCAGCTTAAGTGATGGGACAGACCAAGAGACCCAGTACTTC
TRBD1	TRBV5-4	NA	TRBJ2-1	CASSFRDRGAYNEQFF	TGTGCCAGCAGCTTCCGGGACAGGGGGGCCTACAATGAGCAGTTCTTC
NA	TRBV5-6	NA	TRBJ2-2	CASTRRNRNTGELFF	TGTGCCAGCACCCGTCGAAACAGGAACACCGGGGAGCTGTTTTTT
NA	TRBV7-8	NA	TRBJ2-1	CASSTTRVAPNEQFF	TGTGCCAGCTCGACGACTAGAGTGGCCCCCAATGAGCAGTTCTTC
NA	TRBV11-2	NA	TRBJ2-1	CASSLGRRTEVTGYEQFF	TGTGCCAGCAGCTTAGGTAGGAGAACAGAGGTTACAGGCTATGAGCAGTTCTTC
TRBD1	TRBV9	NA	TRBJ1-5	CAYGTGDYQPQHF	TGTGCCTACGGGACAGGGGATTATCAGCCCCAGCATTTT
TRBD1	TRBV25-1	NA	TRBJ1-2	CASRGTGTGNYGYTF	TGTGCCAGCAGAGGGACAGGGACTGGTAACTATGGCTACACCTTC